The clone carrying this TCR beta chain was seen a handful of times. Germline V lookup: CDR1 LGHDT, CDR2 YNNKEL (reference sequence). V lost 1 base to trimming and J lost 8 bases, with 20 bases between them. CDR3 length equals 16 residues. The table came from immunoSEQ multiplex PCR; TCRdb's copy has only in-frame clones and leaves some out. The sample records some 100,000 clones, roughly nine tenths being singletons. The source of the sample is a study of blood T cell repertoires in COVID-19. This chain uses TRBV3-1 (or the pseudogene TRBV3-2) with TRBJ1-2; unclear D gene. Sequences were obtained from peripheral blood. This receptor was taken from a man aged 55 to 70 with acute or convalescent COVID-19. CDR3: CASSQGLWPAGEGYTF. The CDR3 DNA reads TGTGCCAGCAGCCAAGGTCTCTGGCCTGCCGGGGAGGGCTACACCTTC.